Presented here are 5 T cell receptor beta chains from one specimen sequenced in a study of shared clonotypes between healthy human individuals. The method was immunoSEQ multiplex PCR; TCRdb's version includes in-frame clones alone and lacks a portion of them. This sample has about 2.5 million clones, with approximately 90% found just once. Material: naive CD4+ T cells from PBMCs. Stated subset: CD45RA+ positively selected. All receptors derive from a man between 18 and 35 years old in good health. Some clones in this sample may be carry-over from other donors' samples.

V gene TRBV6-6 combines with J gene TRBJ1-1, with D perhaps TRBD1 (6 bases). V lost 0 bases and J lost 0, with 8 bases in between. Germline V gene data show CDR1 as MNHNY and CDR2 as SVGAGI (reference sequence). This CDR3 has 15 amino acids. This chain's CDR3 is CASSYSQGLNTEAFF. The CDR3 DNA reads as TGTGCCAGCAGTTACTCCCAGGGGCTGAACACTGAAGCTTTCTTT.

A remark on this clone: The sample has other DNA sequences that encode this CDR3 too. The chain links TRBV6-5 to TRBJ2-7; D not certain. Germline V lookup: CDR1 MNHEY, CDR2 SVGAGI. The V and J ends lost 2 bases and 0 bases respectively, with 5 bases between them. CDR3 length: 13 residues. CDR3 residues: CASSYRASYEQYF. Written as DNA, the CDR3 is TGTGCCAGCAGTTACCGGGCCTCCTACGAGCAGTACTTC.

This clone was seen just once. The V call is TRBV5-1, the J call TRBJ2-2, with D unresolved. This CDR3 comprises 14 residues. The V end was cut by 3 bases, the J end by 6 bases, with 12 bases between. The germline gives CDR1 SGHRS, CDR2 YFSETQ. The CDR3: CASSSLGVPGELFF. DNA of the CDR3: TGCGCCAGCAGCTCCCTTGGGGTCCCCGGGGAGCTGTTTTTT.

Of note for this clone: Other DNA sequences in this specimen translate into the identical CDR3. The rearrangement uses TRBV5-1 and TRBJ1-1, with TRBD1 matching over 8 bases. The germline gives CDR1 SGHRS, CDR2 YFSETQ. The CDR3 extends over 14 amino acids. V shed 4 bases, J shed 2 bases, and the junction held 4 bases outside the gene matches. The CDR3 DNA follows: TGCGCCAGCAGCCTACAGGGGGGAAACACTGAAGCTTTCTTT. Translating gives CASSLQGGNTEAFF.

A single count supports this clone. The chain is built from TRBV10-3 and TRBJ1-4; the D is unclear. The CDR3 is 14 amino acids. The germline gives CDR1 ENHRY, CDR2 SYGVKD. V lost 4 bases to trimming and J lost 0 bases, with 6 bases between them. In DNA form, the CDR3 reads TGTGCCATCAGTGGGCCAGCAACTAATGAAAAACTGTTTTTT. Its translation is CAISGPATNEKLFF.